These 10 T cell receptor beta chains originate from one sample sequenced in a study of blood T cell repertoires in COVID-19. Produced via immunoSEQ multiplex PCR; TCRdb's table is partial and in-frame only. The sample contains some 170,000 clones, roughly 87% of which appear only once. Material for sequencing was peripheral blood. The receptors originated from a woman aged 45-65 years with acute or convalescent COVID-19.

V usage is TRBV30 and J usage is TRBJ1-2; no firm D call. The CDR3 is 13 amino acids. V was pared by 0 bases and J by 7 bases, with 12 bases between. Germline-derived CDR1 and CDR2 are GTSNPN and SVGIG (reference sequence). The CDR3 loop reads CAWSVNVFGGYTF. The CDR3 DNA is TGTGCCTGGAGTGTCAACGTCTTCGGTGGCTACACCTTC. The entire variable domain, with the rest obtained from reference TRBV30 and TRBJ1-2, is as follows: SQTIHQWPATLVQPVGSPLSLECTVEGTSNPNLYWYRQAAGRGLQLLFYSVGIGQISSEVPQNLSASRPQDRQFILSSKKLLLSDSGFYLCAWSVNVFGGYTFGSGTRLTVV.

V usage is TRBV30 and J usage is TRBJ2-7; 8 bases are shared with TRBD1. The CDR3 runs 12 residues. With 4 bases clipped from V and 3 bases from J, the junction kept 2 bases outside the gene matches. The germline CDR1 and CDR2 sequences are GTSNPN and SVGIG (reference sequence). The CDR3 loop reads CAWKGTGYEQYF. The CDR3 nucleotides read TGTGCCTGGAAAGGGACAGGCTACGAGCAGTACTTC.

In its sample, this clone was seen once. The chain employs TRBV7-2 and TRBJ1-5; the D is unclear. CDR1 and CDR2 from the germline V gene are SGHTA and FQGNSA. The germline V and J ends were trimmed by 1 base and 6 bases, with 7 bases remaining between them. CDR3 length equals 13 residues. The CDR3: CASSLERSQPQHF. The CDR3 bases are TGTGCCAGCAGCTTAGAGAGAAGTCAGCCCCAGCATTTT.

This sequence joins TRBV11-2 and TRBJ2-2; 7 bases match TRBD2. This CDR3 region has 15 residues. J was trimmed by 6 bases and V by 2 bases; bases with no gene match: 6. Looked up from germline, CDR1 is SGHAT and CDR2 is FQNNGV. CDR3 region: CASSLRAGTSGELFF. For the CDR3, the DNA is TGTGCCAGCAGCTTAAGAGCGGGAACTTCCGGGGAGCTGTTTTTT.

The chain links TRBV9 to TRBJ1-6; 9 bases agree with TRBD1. The CDR3 is 16 amino acids. The V segment lost 2 bases and the J segment 5 bases; nucleotides outside the gene matches: 5. Looked up from germline, CDR1 is SGDLS and CDR2 is YYNGEE. CDR3 DNA: TGTGCCAGCAGCGTCGCCGGGACAGGGCATAATTCACCCCTCCACTTT. It is translated as CASSVAGTGHNSPLHF.

CDR3 DNA sequence: TGTGCCAGCAGCTTGGTAGGGAAAGCGGGTGGCTACACCTTC. Translation gives CASSLVGKAGGYTF. The chain couples TRBV5-6 to TRBJ1-2; unclear D gene. Germline CDR1 and CDR2: SGHDT and YYEEEE. Trimming took off 0 bases at V and 7 bases at J, with 13 bases between the two ends. The CDR3 is 14 amino acids.

The J gene is TRBJ1-1, the V gene TRBV23-1, with unresolved D. TRBV23-1 is placed among ORFs of uncertain function. The V end was cut by 1 base, the J end by 2 bases, with 8 bases between. The CDR3 covers 14 residues. CDR3 in DNA: TGCGCCAGCAGTCAATTAGAGGGAAACACTGAAGCTTTCTTT. It specifies CASSQLEGNTEAFF.

The chain couples TRBV5-6 to TRBJ2-5, with TRBD2 matching over 8 bases. This CDR3 has 15 residues. The junction had 11 bases not matched to a gene; V was cut back by 6 bases and J by 4 bases. Germline V gene lookup returns CDR1 SGHDT and CDR2 YYEEEE. Here the CDR3 DNA reads TGTGCCAGCACTATCGGAGCGGGGGCCGGAGAGACCCAGTACTTC. Protein sequence: CASTIGAGAGETQYF.

This clone was counted a single time. The chain is built from TRBV9 and TRBJ2-5; perhaps TRBD1 as D (7 bases). CDR3 length: 14 residues. Trimming shortened V by 1 base and J by 4 bases, and 11 bases separated the two germline ends. Germline loops: CDR1 SGDLS, CDR2 YYNGEE. CDR3 nucleotide sequence: TGTGCCAGCAGCGTAAGACAGGGAGGAGAGACCCAGTACTTC. Translating it yields CASSVRQGGETQYF.

This clone showed up just a few times. In DNA form, the CDR3 reads TGCGCCAGCAGCCAAGGGTCCCGGGGAAGCACAGATACGCAGTATTTT. Its translation is CASSQGSRGSTDTQYF. The rearrangement links TRBV4-3 to TRBJ2-3; the D gene is possibly TRBD2 (5 bases). This CDR3 spans 16 amino acids. Trimming removed 1 base from V and 0 bases from J, with 11 bases in between. Germline V gene lookup returns CDR1 LGHNA and CDR2 YSLEER.